This T cell receptor (beta chain) was sequenced for a study of vaccination effects on CD4 cells after COVID-19. A note on this clone: Its antigen is unknown.

Sequencing was preceded by expansion of antigen-specific CD4+ T cells with viral peptide pools in the ViraFEST assay. Subsequent to 10 days of culture, CD4+ T cells were isolated. Vaccinated participants had no history of SARS-CoV-2 infection and tested negative for nucleocapsid antibodies. Culturing of some 2 million PBMC per well took place with roughly 9.4 IU/ml IL-2 and approximately 9.1 ug/ml peptides. This table comes from immunoSEQ multiplex PCR, and its TCRdb copy is limited to in-frame clones, with some not included. The sample includes tens of thousands of clones, approximately 80% of them seen just once. This CDR3 has 18 amino acids. From germline, CDR1 is LGHDT and CDR2 YNNKEL (reference sequence). V was cut by 1 base and J by 5 bases, with 21 bases left in between.

The source is a human donor who received a COVID-19 vaccine. The chain joins TRBV3-1 (or the pseudogene TRBV3-2) to TRBJ1-5, with D perhaps matching TRBD1 (5 bases). The specimen was CD4+ T cells from PBMCs cultured with SARS-CoV-2 spike peptides, collected before COVID-19 vaccination. CDR3 amino acids: CASSQVPPSTSRDQPQHF. In DNA form, the CDR3 reads TGTGCCAGCAGCCAAGTCCCCCCGTCGACCTCCAGGGATCAGCCCCAGCATTTT.